The clone carrying this T cell receptor beta chain was seen only a few times. The data stem from a study of blood T cell repertoires in COVID-19. Study information: Both acute and convalescent COVID-19 samples were obtained from the United States, Italy and Spain. The cDNA or gDNA used as material had been derived from T cells, B-cell-depleted T cells, or PBMCs.

In the original workflow: Amplification of reference gene primers provided the estimated nucleated cell counts. This table comes from immunoSEQ multiplex PCR, and its TCRdb copy is limited to in-frame clones, with some not included. For V, J and clone size, that table is used; D and trimming come from the DNA. The table shows roughly 260,000 clones, with 91% occurring only once. The Seattle patients joined while their infection was active and were tracked longitudinally afterward. Material: peripheral blood. The TCR sequence derives from a young adult with COVID-19, enrolled during active disease.

The CDR3, as DNA: TGTGCCAGCAGCGTAGGTGAACTCCTTTTTAAGGAGCAGTTCTTC. Translation: CASSVGELLFKEQFF. This rearrangement joins TRBV9 to TRBJ2-1, with D unresolved. Trimming shortened V by 0 bases and J by 10 bases, and 17 bases separated the two germline ends. The length of the CDR3 is 15 residues. Germline values: CDR1 SGDLS, CDR2 YYNGEE. Combining the CDR3 with reference TRBV9 and TRBJ2-1 gives the whole variable domain DSGVTQTPKHLITATGQRVTLRCSPRSGDLSVYWYQQSLDQGLQFLIQYYNGEERAKGNILERFSAQQFPDLHSELNLSSLELGDSALYFCASSVGELLFKEQFFGPGTRLTVL.